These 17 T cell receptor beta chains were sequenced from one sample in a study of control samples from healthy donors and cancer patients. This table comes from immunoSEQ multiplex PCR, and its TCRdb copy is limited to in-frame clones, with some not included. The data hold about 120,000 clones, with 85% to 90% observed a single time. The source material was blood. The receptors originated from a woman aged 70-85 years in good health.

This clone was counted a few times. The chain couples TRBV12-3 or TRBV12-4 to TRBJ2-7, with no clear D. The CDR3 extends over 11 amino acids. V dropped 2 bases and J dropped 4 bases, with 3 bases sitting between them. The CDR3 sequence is CASSLQYEQYF. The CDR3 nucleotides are TGTGCCAGCAGTTTACAGTACGAGCAGTACTTC.

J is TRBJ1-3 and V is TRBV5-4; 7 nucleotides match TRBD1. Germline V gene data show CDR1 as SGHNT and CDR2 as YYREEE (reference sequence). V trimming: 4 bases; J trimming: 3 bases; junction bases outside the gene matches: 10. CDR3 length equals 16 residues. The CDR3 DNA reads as TGTGCCAGCAGCAGCATGACAGGGTCGGTTGGAAACACCATATATTTT. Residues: CASSSMTGSVGNTIYF. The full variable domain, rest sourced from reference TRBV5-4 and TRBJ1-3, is ETGVTQSPTHLIKTRGQQVTLRCSSQSGHNTVSWYQQALGQGPQFIFQYYREEENGRGNFPPRFSGLQFPNYSSELNVNALELDDSALYLCASSSMTGSVGNTIYFGEGSWLTVV.

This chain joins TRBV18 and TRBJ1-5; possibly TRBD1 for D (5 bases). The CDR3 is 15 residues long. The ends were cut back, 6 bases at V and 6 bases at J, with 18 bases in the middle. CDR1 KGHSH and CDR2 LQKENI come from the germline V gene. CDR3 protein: CASSPGLMGPQPQHF. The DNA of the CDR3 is TGTGCCAGCTCCCCAGGACTCATGGGGCCTCAGCCCCAGCATTTT.

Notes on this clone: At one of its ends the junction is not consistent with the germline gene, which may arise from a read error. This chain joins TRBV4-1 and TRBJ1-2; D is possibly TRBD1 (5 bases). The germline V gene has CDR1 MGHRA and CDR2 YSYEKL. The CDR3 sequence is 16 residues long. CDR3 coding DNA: TGCGCCAGCAGCCAAGTTGGGGCGGGAAAGAACTCTGGCTACACCTTC. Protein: CASSQVGAGKNSGYTF.

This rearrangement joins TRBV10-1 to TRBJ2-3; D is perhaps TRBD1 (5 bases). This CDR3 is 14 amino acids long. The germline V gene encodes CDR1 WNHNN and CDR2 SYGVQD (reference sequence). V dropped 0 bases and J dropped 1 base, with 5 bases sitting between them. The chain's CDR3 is CASSESTGTDTQYF. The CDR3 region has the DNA TGCGCCAGCAGTGAGTCGACAGGCACAGATACGCAGTATTTT.

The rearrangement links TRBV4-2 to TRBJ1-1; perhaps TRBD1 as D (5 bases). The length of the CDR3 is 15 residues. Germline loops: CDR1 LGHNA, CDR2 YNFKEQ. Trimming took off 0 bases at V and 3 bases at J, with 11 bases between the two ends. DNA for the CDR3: TGTGCCAGCAGCCAAGATGAGGGGTCGGACACTGAAGCTTTCTTT. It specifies CASSQDEGSDTEAFF.

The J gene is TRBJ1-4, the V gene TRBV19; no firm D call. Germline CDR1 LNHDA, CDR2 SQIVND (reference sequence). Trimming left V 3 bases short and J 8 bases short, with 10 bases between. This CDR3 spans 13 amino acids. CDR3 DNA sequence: TGTGCCAGTAGTATGAGGGCTGAGGAAAAACTGTTTTTT. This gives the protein CASSMRAEEKLFF.

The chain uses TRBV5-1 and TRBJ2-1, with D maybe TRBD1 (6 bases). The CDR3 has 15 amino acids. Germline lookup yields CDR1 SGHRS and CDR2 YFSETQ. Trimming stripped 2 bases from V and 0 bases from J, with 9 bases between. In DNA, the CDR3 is TGCGCCAGCAGCTTTGACAGGAGCTCCTACAATGAGCAGTTCTTC. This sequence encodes CASSFDRSSYNEQFF.

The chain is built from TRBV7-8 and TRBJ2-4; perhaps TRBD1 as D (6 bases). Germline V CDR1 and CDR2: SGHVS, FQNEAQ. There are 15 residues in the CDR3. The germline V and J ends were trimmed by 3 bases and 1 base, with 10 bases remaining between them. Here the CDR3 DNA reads TGTGCCAGCAGCTTGGAGAGGGGGGCCAAAAACATTCAGTACTTC. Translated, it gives CASSLERGAKNIQYF.

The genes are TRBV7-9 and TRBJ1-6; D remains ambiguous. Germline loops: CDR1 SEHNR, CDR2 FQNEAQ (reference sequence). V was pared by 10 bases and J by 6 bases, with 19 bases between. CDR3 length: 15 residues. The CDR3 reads CAIPPQETLNSPLHF. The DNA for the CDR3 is TGTGCCATCCCTCCGCAGGAGACCCTTAATTCACCCCTCCACTTT.

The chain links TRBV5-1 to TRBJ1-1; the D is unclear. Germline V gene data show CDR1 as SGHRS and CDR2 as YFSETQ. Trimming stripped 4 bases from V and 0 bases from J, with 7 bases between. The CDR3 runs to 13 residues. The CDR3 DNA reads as TGCGCCAGCAGCCCCTCAGTGAACACTGAAGCTTTCTTT. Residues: CASSPSVNTEAFF.

CDR3 sequence reads: CASTIDRGPTGYTF. CDR3 nucleotides: TGTGCCAGCACCATAGACAGGGGGCCAACTGGCTACACCTTC. The V gene is TRBV2, the J gene TRBJ1-2; 10 bases map to TRBD1. Trimming at V came to 7 bases and at J to 7 bases, leaving 9 bases not matched to a gene. Germline V gives CDR1 SNHLY, CDR2 FYNNEI. CDR3 size: 14 residues.

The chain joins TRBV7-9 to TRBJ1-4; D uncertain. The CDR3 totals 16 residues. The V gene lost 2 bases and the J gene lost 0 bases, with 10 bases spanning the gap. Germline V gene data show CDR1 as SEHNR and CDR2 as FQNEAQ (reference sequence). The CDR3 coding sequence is TGTGCCAGCAGCTTAAGACCGACATCAACTAATGAAAAACTGTTTTTT. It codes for CASSLRPTSTNEKLFF.

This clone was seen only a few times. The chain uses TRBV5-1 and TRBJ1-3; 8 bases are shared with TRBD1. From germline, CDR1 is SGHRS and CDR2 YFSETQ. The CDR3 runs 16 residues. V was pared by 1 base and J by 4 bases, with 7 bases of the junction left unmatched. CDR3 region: CASSLWFGQGGNTIYF. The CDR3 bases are TGCGCCAGCAGCTTGTGGTTTGGACAGGGAGGAAACACCATATATTTT.

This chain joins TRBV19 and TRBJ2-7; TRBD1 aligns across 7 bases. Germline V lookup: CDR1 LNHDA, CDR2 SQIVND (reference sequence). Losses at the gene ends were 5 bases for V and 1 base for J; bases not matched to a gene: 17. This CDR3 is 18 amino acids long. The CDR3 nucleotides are TGTGCCAGTAGTGTAATACAGGGGCGGGTTTTGGGGTCCTACGAGCAGTACTTC. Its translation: CASSVIQGRVLGSYEQYF.

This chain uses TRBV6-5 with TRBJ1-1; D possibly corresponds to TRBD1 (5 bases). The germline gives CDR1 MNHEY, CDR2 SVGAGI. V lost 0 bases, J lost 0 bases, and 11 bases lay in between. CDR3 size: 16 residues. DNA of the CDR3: TGTGCCAGCAGTTACTCGAGGGGAGCCTTGAACACTGAAGCTTTCTTT. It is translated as CASSYSRGALNTEAFF.

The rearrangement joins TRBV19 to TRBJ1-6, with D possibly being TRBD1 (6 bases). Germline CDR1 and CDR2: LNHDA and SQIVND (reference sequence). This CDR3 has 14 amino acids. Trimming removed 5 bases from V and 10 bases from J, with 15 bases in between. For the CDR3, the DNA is TGTGCCAGTAGTGAGAGGGGGGTTCACTCACCCCTCCACTTT. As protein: CASSERGVHSPLHF.